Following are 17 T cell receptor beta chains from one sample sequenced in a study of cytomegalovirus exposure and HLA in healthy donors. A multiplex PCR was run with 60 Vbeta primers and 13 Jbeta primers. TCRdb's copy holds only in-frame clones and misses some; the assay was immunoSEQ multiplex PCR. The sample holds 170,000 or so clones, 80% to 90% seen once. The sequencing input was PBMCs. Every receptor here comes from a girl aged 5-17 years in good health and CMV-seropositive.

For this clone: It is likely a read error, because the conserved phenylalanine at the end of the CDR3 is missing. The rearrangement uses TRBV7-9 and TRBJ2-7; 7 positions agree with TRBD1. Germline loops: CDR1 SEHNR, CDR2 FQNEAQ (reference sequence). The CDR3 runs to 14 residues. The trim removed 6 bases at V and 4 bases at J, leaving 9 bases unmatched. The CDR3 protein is CASRETGNFYEQYL. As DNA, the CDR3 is TGTGCCAGCAGGGAGACAGGGAATTTTTACGAGCAGTACCTC.

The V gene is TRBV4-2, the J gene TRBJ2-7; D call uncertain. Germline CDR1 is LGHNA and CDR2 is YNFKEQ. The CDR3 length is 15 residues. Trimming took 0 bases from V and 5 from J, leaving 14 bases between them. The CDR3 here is CASSQERGAQHEQYF. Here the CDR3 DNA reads TGTGCCAGCAGCCAAGAACGAGGAGCCCAACACGAGCAGTACTTC.

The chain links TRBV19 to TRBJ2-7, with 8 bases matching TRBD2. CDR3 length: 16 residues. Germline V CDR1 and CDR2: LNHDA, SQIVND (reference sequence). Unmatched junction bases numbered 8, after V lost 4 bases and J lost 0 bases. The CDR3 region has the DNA TGTGCCAGTAGTAACACAGCGGGGGCGAACTCCTACGAGCAGTACTTC. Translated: CASSNTAGANSYEQYF. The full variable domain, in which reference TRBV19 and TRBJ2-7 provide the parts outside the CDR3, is DGGITQSPKYLFRKEGQNVTLSCEQNLNHDAMYWYRQDPGQGLRLIYYSQIVNDFQKGDIAEGYSVSREKKESFPLTVTSAQKNPTAFYLCASSNTAGANSYEQYFGPGTRLTVT.

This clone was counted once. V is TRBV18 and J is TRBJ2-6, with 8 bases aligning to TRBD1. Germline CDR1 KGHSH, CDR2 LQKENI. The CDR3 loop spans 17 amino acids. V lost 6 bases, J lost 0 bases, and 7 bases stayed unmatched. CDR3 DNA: TGTGCCAGCTCCCGGGGGACAGGTCCCTCTGGGGCCAACGTCCTGACTTTC. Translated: CASSRGTGPSGANVLTF.

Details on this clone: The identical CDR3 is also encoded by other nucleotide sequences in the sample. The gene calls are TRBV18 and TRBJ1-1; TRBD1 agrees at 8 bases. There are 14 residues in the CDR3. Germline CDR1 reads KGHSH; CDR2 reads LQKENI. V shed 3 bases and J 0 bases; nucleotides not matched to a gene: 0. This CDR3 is CASSPDRVNTEAFF. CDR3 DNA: TGTGCCAGCTCACCGGACAGGGTGAACACTGAAGCTTTCTTT.

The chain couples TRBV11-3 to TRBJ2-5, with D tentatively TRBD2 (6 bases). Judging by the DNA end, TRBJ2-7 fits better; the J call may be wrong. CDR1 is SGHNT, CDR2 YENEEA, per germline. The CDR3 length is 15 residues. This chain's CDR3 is CASSLERGKAHEQYF. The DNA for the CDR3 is TGTGCCAGCAGCTTAGAGCGGGGAAAGGCTCACGAGCAGTACTTC.

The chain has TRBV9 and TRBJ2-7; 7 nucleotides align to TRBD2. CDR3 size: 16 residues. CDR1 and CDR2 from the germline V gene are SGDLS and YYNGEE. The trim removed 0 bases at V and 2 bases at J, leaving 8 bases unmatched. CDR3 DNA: TGTGCCAGCAGCGTAGGGCGCGGGGGAAGAGCCTACGAGCAGTACTTC. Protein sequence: CASSVGRGGRAYEQYF.

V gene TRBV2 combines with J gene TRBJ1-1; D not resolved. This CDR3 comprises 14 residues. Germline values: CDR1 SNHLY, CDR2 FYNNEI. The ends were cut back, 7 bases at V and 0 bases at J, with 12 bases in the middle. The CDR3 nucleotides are TGTGCCAGCAATGGTATACTACTGAACACTGAAGCTTTCTTT. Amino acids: CASNGILLNTEAFF.

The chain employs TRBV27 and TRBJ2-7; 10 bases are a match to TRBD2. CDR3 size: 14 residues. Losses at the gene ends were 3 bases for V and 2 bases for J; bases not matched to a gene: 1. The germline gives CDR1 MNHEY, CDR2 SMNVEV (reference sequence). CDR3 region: CASSFSGGPYEQYF. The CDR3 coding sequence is TGTGCCAGCAGTTTTAGCGGGGGGCCCTACGAGCAGTACTTC.

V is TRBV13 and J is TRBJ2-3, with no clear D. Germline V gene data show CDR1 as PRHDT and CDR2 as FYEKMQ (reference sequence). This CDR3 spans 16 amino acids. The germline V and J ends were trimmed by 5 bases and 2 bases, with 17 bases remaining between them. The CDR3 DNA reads TGTGCCAGCAGCCCCACCCCCGGAGAGAACACAGATACGCAGTATTTT. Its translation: CASSPTPGENTDTQYF.

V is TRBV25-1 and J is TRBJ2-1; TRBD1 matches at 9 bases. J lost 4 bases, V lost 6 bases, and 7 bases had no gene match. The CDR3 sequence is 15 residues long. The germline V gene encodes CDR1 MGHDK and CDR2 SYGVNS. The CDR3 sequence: CASSLTGGPYNEQFF. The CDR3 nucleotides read TGTGCCAGCAGCCTGACAGGGGGACCATACAATGAGCAGTTCTTC.

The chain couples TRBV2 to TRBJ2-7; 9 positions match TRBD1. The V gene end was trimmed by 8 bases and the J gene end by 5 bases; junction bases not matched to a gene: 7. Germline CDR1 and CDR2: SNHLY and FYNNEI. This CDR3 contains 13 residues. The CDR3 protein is CASGGQGLDEQYF. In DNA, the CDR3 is TGTGCCAGCGGCGGACAGGGGTTGGACGAGCAGTACTTC.

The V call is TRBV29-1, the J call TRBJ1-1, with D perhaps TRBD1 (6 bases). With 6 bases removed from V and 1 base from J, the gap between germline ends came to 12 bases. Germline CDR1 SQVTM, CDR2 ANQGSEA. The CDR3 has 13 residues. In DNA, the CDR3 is TGCAGCGTCGTGCCGGGACAGAACACTGAAGCTTTCTTT. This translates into CSVVPGQNTEAFF. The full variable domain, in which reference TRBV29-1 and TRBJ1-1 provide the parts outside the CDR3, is SAVISQKPSRDICQRGTSLTIQCQVDSQVTMMFWYRQQPGQSLTLIATANQGSEATYESGFVIDKFPISRPNLTFSTLTVSNMSPEDSSIYLCSVVPGQNTEAFFGQGTRLTVV.

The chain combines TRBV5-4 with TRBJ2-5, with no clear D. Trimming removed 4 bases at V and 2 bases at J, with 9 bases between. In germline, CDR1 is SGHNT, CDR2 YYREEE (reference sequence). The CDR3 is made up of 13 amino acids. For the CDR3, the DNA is TGTGCCAGCAGCCCTCGGGTGCAAGAGACCCAGTACTTC. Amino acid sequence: CASSPRVQETQYF. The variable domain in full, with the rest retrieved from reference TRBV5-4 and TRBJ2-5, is ETGVTQSPTHLIKTRGQQVTLRCSSQSGHNTVSWYQQALGQGPQFIFQYYREEENGRGNFPPRFSGLQFPNYSSELNVNALELDDSALYLCASSPRVQETQYFGPGTRLLVL.

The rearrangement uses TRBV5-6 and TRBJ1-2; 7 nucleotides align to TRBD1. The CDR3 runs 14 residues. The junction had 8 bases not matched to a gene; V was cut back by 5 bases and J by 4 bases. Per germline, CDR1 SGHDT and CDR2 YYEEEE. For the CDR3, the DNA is TGTGCCAGCAGGGAAACAGGGGTCAGCTATGGCTACACCTTC. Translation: CASRETGVSYGYTF.

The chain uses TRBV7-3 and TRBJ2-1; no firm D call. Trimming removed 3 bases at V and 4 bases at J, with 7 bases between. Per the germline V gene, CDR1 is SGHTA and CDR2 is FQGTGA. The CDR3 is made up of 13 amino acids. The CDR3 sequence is CASSFNRYNEQFF. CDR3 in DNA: TGTGCCAGCAGCTTCAACAGATACAATGAGCAGTTCTTC.

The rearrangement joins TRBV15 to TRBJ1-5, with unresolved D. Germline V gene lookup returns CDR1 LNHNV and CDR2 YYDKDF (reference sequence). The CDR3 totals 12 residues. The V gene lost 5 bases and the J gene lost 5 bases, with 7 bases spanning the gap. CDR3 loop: CATSLYDQPQHF. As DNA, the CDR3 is TGTGCCACCAGCTTATATGATCAGCCCCAGCATTTT.